Listed below are T cell receptor beta chains from one sample, sequenced in a study of blood T cells in healthy people across ages. TCRdb ran MiXCR on the 5' RACE reads and lists one entry per CDR3 protein. Of around 970,000 distinct CDR3 sequences detected, 51% appear once; the ten largest clones hold about 21%. Sequenced sample: blood. The source of these receptors is a woman aged 60-75 years in good health. CDR3s include the opening cysteine and the closing phenylalanine or tryptophan. The D gene is left open where the match is weak. Clone size is not always given. Where it is, it says once, few, many or a class for expanded clones.

>-|-|TRBV12-3/TRBV12-4|TRBJ2-3
CASSFEGGTDTQYF
TGTGCCAGCAGTTTTGAGGGGGGCACAGATACGCAGTATTTT
>TRBD2|-|TRBV20-1|TRBJ2-7
CSAPNRGGRMREQYF
TGCAGTGCACCCAACCGCGGCGGGAGAATGAGAGAGCAGTACTTC
>-|-|TRBV6-6|TRBJ2-7
CASRWIERYF
TGTGCCAGCCGGTGGATCGAGCGGTACTTC
>-|-|TRBV2|TRBJ1-1
CASSEGGWVGSEAFF
TGTGCCAGCAGTGAAGGGGGATGGGTGGGCTCTGAAGCTTTCTTT
>-|-|TRBV5-1|TRBJ1-6
CASSLRIQDSPLHF
TGCGCCAGCAGCTTGAGAATCCAGGATTCACCCCTCCACTTT
>-|-|TRBV20-1|TRBJ2-1
CSATQTRLNEQFF
TGCAGTGCTACCCAGACTAGGTTGAATGAGCAGTTCTTC
>-|few|TRBV5-1|TRBJ2-7
CASSLAFGPSEQYF
TGCGCCAGCAGCTTGGCCTTCGGACCCTCCGAGCAGTACTTC
>-|-|TRBV20-1|TRBJ1-5
CSASRTGNQPQHF
TGCAGTGCTTCTCGGACGGGAAATCAGCCCCAGCATTTT
>TRBD1|-|TRBV2|TRBJ1-4
CASRTQGGSEKLFF
TGTGCCAGCAGGACACAGGGGGGCAGTGAAAAACTGTTTTTT
>-|-|TRBV10-1|TRBJ2-7
CASSKSREPPYEQYF
TGCGCCAGCAGTAAATCCCGGGAACCCCCCTACGAGCAGTACTTC
>-|-|TRBV20-1|TRBJ2-7
CSAIPTGSYEQYF
TGCAGTGCTATCCCGACAGGCTCCTACGAGCAGTACTTC
>-|-|TRBV5-4|TRBJ2-7
CASSPPRRRDEQYF
TGTGCCAGCAGCCCGCCGAGACGTAGGGACGAGCAGTACTTC
>-|few|TRBV28|TRBJ2-6
CASSFAGHNSGANVLTF
TGTGCCAGCAGTTTCGCAGGGCATAACTCTGGGGCCAACGTCCTGACTTTC
>-|few|TRBV14|TRBJ2-7
CASSQGAGATTSYEQYF
TGTGCCAGCAGCCAAGGGGCAGGGGCCACCACCTCCTACGAGCAGTACTTC
>TRBD1|once|TRBV18|TRBJ2-5
CASSPQGAIETQYF
TGTGCCAGCTCACCCCAGGGGGCAATCGAGACCCAGTACTTC
>-|-|TRBV20-1|TRBJ2-7
CSARRIEGEQYF
TGCAGTGCTAGAAGGATTGAGGGGGAGCAGTACTTC
>-|-|TRBV18|TRBJ2-5
CASLAGGRGVETQYF
TGTGCCAGCCTCGCCGGAGGCAGGGGCGTAGAGACCCAGTACTTC
>-|-|TRBV20-1|TRBJ2-5
CSARLVIGETQYF
TGCAGTGCTAGACTAGTGATCGGTGAGACCCAGTACTTC
>TRBD2|few|TRBV5-6|TRBJ2-7
CASSNGTSGYYEQYF
TGTGCCAGCAGCAATGGGACTAGCGGTTACTACGAGCAGTACTTC
>-|few|TRBV7-8|TRBJ2-3
CASSLLDPRSTDTQYF
TGTGCCAGCAGCTTATTGGACCCCCGAAGCACAGATACGCAGTATTTT
>TRBD1|-|TRBV25-1|TRBJ2-4
CASSRGQGARKYF
TGTGCCAGCAGTCGAGGGCAGGGGGCCAGGAAGTACTTC
>-|-|TRBV5-1|TRBJ2-7
CASSRVEKDHEQYF
TGCGCCAGCAGCCGAGTCGAGAAGGACCACGAGCAGTACTTC
>TRBD2|few|TRBV12-3/TRBV12-4|TRBJ2-7
CASRQGLAGGGEQYF
TGTGCCAGCAGGCAGGGACTAGCGGGAGGCGGCGAGCAGTACTTC
>TRBD2|-|TRBV7-9|TRBJ2-5
CASSLRLAGLQETQYF
TGTGCCAGCAGCTTGCGACTAGCGGGACTCCAAGAGACCCAGTACTTC
>-|-|TRBV7-3|TRBJ2-7
CASSLGPPSAGRDYEQYF
TGTGCCAGCAGCTTAGGCCCTCCCTCGGCAGGGAGAGATTACGAGCAGTACTTC
>-|-|TRBV4-1|TRBJ1-4
CASIQFRFEKLFF
TGCGCCAGCATCCAATTTAGGTTTGAAAAACTGTTTTTT
>-|-|TRBV12-3/TRBV12-4|TRBJ1-1
CASSPQVSTEAFF
TGTGCCAGCAGTCCGCAGGTGTCCACTGAAGCTTTCTTT
>TRBD1|-|TRBV6-2/TRBV6-3|TRBJ2-1
CASTPGQGFTEQFF
TGTGCCAGCACCCCGGGACAGGGGTTTACTGAGCAGTTCTTC
>TRBD2|many|TRBV7-2|TRBJ2-7
CASSPLGSGGSYEQYF
TGTGCCAGCAGCCCACTCGGGAGCGGGGGCTCCTACGAGCAGTACTTC
>-|few|TRBV24-1|TRBJ2-1
CATSGVDPIASSYNEQFF
TGTGCCACCAGTGGGGTTGACCCTATAGCTAGCTCCTACAATGAGCAGTTCTTC
>TRBD2|-|TRBV15|TRBJ2-1
CAERKREYNEQFF
TGTGCAGAGAGGAAGCGGGAATACAATGAGCAGTTCTTC
>TRBD1|few|TRBV28|TRBJ1-2
CASSVTGGGDYGYTF
TGTGCCAGCAGTGTCACAGGGGGCGGGGACTATGGCTACACCTTC
>-|few|TRBV6-1|TRBJ2-7
CASSDTGRSYEQYF
TGTGCCAGCAGCGATACGGGAAGGTCCTACGAGCAGTACTTC
>-|-|TRBV3-1|TRBJ2-7
CASSQDWEDEQYF
TGTGCCAGCAGCCAAGATTGGGAAGACGAGCAGTACTTC
>-|few|TRBV20-1|TRBJ2-1
CSARPRDRWYNEQFF
TGCAGTGCTAGACCCCGGGACCGGTGGTACAATGAGCAGTTCTTC
>-|-|TRBV20-1|TRBJ1-1
CSAPENFAEAFF
TGCAGTGCTCCCGAAAATTTTGCTGAAGCTTTCTTT
>-|few|TRBV13|TRBJ2-1
CASSSLLGGLTPNEQFF
TGTGCCAGCAGCTCGCTCCTGGGGGGCCTAACACCTAATGAGCAGTTCTTC
>-|few|TRBV2|TRBJ2-4
CASSEGIQYF
TGTGCCAGCAGTGAAGGCATTCAGTACTTC
>-|few|TRBV7-8|TRBJ2-3
CASSQIGKRTDTQYF
TGTGCCAGCAGCCAAATCGGGAAGCGCACAGATACGCAGTATTTT
>-|-|TRBV7-2|TRBJ2-3
CASSPRTTGTDTQYF
TGTGCCAGCAGCCCTAGGACTACGGGCACAGATACGCAGTATTTT
>TRBD2|-|TRBV6-1|TRBJ2-7
CASSEASGDFYEQYF
TGTGCCAGCAGTGAAGCCAGCGGGGATTTCTACGAGCAGTACTTC
>-|-|TRBV29-1|TRBJ2-7
CSVVFLRNNEQYF
TGCAGCGTTGTCTTTTTGCGGAACAATGAGCAGTACTTC